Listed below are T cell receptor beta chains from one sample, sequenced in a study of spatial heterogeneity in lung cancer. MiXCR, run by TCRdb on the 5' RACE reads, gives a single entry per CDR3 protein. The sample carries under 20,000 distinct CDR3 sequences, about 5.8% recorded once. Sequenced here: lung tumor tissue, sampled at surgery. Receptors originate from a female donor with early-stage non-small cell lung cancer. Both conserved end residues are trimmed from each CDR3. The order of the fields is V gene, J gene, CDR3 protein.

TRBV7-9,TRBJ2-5,ASSPGTTQETQY
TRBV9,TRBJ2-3,ASSIGGGSHTDTQY
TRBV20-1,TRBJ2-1,SVRGLAGPEQF
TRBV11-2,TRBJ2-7,ASSGGQGFYEQY
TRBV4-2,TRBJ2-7,ASSQETSGGVYEQY
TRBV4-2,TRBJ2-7,ASSQEASGSPYEQY
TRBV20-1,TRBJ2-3,SATELGTSTDTQY
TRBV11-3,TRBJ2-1,ASSSGLAGHGEQF
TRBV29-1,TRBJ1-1,SVDWASKAF
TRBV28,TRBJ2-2,ASKGLVDTGELF
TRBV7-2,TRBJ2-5,ASSRREWGFRQETQY
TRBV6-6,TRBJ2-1,ASSEQGTEQF
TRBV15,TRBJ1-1,ATSGGGIPEAF
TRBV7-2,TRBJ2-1,ASSLSPAGASYNEQF
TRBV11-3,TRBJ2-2,ASSLDVQGQAHTGELF
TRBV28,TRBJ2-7,ASRPGPHSYEQY
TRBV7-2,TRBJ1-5,ASSSASTGDNQPQH
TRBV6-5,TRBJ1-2,ATMDSYGYT
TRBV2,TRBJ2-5,ASSVGGGTETQY
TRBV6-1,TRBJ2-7,ASSAGQSSYEQY
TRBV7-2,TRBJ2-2,ASSYSGRALPGELF
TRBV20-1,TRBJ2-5,SAPAAGNQETQY
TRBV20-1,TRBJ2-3,SAQTSGRPDTQY
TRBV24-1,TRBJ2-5,ATSDSRSETQY
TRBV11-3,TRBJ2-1,ASSPSSFNEQF
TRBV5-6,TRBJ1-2,ASSPWTGGHGYT
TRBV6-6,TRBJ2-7,ASRPHRGDFYEQY